The 2 T cell receptor beta chains in this list originate from one sample, sequenced in a study of T cell responses to AZD1222 COVID-19 vaccine. Generated by immunoSEQ multiplex PCR, the TCRdb table keeps only in-frame clones and is missing some. This table holds over 150,000 clones, roughly 90% found once. The sequencing here drew on peripheral blood, taken 28 days after the second AZD1222 dose. These receptors all stem from an adult who received the AZD1222 COVID-19 vaccine.

V usage is TRBV19 and J usage is TRBJ1-5; 7 positions match TRBD1. The CDR3 is made up of 15 amino acids. V lost 4 bases to trimming and J lost 5 bases; unmatched junction nucleotides: 8. Germline loops: CDR1 LNHDA, CDR2 SQIVND (reference sequence). The DNA of the CDR3 is TGTGCCAGTAGTAAGACAGGGAGGGATCATCAGCCCCAGCATTTT. It is translated as CASSKTGRDHQPQHF. The full variable domain, completed using reference TRBV19 and TRBJ1-5, is DGGITQSPKYLFRKEGQNVTLSCEQNLNHDAMYWYRQDPGQGLRLIYYSQIVNDFQKGDIAEGYSVSREKKESFPLTVTSAQKNPTAFYLCASSKTGRDHQPQHFGDGTRLSIL.

The chain combines TRBV12-3 or TRBV12-4 with TRBJ2-5, with D hard to call. CDR3 length: 11 residues. The ends were cut back, 0 bases at V and 5 bases at J, with 1 base in the middle. The CDR3 protein is CASSLAETQYF. Written as DNA, the CDR3 is TGTGCCAGCAGTTTAGCGGAGACCCAGTACTTC.